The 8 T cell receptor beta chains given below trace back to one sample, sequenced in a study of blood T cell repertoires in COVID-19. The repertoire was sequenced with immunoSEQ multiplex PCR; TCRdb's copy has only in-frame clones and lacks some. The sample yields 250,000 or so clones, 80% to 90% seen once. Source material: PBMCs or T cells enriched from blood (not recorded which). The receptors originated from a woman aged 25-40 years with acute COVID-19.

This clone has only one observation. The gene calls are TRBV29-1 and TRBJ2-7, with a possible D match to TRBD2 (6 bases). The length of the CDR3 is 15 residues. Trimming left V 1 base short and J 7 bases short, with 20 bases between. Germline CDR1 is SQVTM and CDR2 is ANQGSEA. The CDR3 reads CSVEVGSGGPGEQYF. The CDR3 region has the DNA TGCAGCGTTGAAGTTGGAAGTGGAGGGCCGGGAGAGCAGTACTTC.

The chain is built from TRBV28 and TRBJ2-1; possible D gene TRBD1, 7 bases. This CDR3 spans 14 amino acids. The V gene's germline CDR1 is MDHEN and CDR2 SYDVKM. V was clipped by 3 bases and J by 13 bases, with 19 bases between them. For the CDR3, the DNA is TGTGCCAGCAGTTTTAGGGGGCTCGGGAGCGGTCAGTTCTTC. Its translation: CASSFRGLGSGQFF. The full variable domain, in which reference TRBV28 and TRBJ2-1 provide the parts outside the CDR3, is DVKVTQSSRYLVKRTGEKVFLECVQDMDHENMFWYRQDPGLGLRLIYFSYDVKMKEKGDIPEGYSVSREKKERFSLILESASTNQTSMYLCASSFRGLGSGQFFGPGTRLTVL.

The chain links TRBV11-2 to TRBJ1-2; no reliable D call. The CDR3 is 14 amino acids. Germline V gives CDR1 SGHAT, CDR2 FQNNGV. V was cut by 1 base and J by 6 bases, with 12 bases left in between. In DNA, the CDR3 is TGTGCCAGCAGCTTAGTGGTGTGGTCGGATGGCTACACCTTC. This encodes CASSLVVWSDGYTF.

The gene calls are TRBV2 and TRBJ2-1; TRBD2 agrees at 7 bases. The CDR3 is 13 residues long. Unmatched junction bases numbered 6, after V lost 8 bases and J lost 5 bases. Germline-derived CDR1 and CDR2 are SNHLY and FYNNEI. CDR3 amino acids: CASGRALDNEQFF. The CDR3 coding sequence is TGTGCCAGCGGGAGGGCCCTCGACAATGAGCAGTTCTTC.

This CDR3 is CASSSQTYEQYF. The CDR3 region has the DNA TGTGCCAGCAGTTCACAGACCTACGAGCAGTACTTC. This rearrangement joins TRBV28 to TRBJ2-7; D is unresolved. V was cut by 4 bases and J by 2 bases, with 6 bases left in between. Looked up from germline, CDR1 is MDHEN and CDR2 is SYDVKM. This CDR3 region has 12 residues.

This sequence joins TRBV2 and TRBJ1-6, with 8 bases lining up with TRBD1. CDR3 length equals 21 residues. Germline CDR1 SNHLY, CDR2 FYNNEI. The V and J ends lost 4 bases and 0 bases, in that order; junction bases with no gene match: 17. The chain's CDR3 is CASSGAPPYRGESSYNSPLHF. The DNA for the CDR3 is TGTGCCAGCAGTGGCGCCCCCCCTTACAGGGGGGAGAGCTCCTATAATTCACCCCTCCACTTT.

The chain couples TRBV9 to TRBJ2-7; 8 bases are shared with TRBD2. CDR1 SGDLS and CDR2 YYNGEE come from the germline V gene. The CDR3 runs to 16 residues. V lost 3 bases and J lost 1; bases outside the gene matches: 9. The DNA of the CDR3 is TGTGCCAGCAGCGCGAGCAGCGGGAGCCCTTCCTACGAGCAGTACTTC. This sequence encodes CASSASSGSPSYEQYF.

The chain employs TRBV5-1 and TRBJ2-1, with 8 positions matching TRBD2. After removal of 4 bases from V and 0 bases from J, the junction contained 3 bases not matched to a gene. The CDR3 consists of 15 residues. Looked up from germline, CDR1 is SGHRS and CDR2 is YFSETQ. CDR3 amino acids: CASSISGGSYNEQFF. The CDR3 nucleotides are TGCGCCAGCAGCATCAGCGGGGGCTCCTACAATGAGCAGTTCTTC.